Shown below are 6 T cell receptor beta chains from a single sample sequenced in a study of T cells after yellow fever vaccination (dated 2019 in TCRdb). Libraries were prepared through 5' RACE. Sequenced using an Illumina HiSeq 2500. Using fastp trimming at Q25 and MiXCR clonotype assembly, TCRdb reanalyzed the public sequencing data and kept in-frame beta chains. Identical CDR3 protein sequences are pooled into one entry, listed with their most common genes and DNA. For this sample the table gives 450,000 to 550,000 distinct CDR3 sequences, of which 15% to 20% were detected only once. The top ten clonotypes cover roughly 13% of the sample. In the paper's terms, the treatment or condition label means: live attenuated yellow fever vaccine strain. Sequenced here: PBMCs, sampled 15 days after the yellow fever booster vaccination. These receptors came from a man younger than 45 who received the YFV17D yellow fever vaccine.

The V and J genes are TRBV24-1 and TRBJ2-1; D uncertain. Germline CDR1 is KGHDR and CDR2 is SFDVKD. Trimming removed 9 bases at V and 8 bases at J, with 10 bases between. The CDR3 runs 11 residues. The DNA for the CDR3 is TGTGCCACCCTAAAAATCTATGAGCAGTTCTTC. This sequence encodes CATLKIYEQFF.

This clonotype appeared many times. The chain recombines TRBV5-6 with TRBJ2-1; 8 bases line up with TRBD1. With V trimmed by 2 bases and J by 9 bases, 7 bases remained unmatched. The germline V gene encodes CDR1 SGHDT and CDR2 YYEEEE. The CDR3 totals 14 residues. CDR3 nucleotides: TGTGCCAGCAGCTTCACAACAGGGGGTGGTGAGCAGTTCTTC. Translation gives CASSFTTGGGEQFF.

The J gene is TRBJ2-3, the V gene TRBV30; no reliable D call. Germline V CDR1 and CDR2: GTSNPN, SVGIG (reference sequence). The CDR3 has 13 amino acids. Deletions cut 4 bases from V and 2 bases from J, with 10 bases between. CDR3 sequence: CAWTDRNTDTQYF. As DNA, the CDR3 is TGTGCCTGGACGGACCGCAACACAGATACGCAGTATTTT.

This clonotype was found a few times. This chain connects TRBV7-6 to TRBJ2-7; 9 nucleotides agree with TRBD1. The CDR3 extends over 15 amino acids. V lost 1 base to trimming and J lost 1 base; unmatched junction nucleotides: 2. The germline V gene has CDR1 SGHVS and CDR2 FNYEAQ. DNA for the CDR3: TGTGCCAGCAGCTTAGACGACAGGGGGTCCTACGAGCAGTACTTC. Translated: CASSLDDRGSYEQYF.

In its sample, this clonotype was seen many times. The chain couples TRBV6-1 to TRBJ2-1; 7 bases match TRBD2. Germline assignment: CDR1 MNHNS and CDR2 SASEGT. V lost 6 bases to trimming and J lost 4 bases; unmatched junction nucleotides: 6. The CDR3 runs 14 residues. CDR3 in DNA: TGTGCCAGCAGCGAGACTAGCAGATACAATGAGCAGTTCTTC. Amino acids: CASSETSRYNEQFF.

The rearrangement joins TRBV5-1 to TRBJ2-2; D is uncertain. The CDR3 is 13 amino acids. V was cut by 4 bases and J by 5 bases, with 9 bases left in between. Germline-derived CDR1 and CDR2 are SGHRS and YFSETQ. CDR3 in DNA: TGCGCCAGCAGCCTTCCAACGACCGGGGAGCTGTTTTTT. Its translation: CASSLPTTGELFF.